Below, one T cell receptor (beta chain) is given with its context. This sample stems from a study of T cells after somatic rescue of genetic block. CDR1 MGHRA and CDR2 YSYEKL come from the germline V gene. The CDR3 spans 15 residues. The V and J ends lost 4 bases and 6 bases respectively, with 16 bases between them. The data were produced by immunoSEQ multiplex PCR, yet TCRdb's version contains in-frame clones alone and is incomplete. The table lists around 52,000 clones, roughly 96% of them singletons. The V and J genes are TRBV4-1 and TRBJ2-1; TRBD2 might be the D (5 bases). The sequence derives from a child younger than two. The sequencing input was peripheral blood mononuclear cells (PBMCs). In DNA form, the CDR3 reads TGCGCCAGCAGCCCCCTCGGGGTAGCATCCAATGAGCAGTTCTTC. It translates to CASSPLGVASNEQFF.